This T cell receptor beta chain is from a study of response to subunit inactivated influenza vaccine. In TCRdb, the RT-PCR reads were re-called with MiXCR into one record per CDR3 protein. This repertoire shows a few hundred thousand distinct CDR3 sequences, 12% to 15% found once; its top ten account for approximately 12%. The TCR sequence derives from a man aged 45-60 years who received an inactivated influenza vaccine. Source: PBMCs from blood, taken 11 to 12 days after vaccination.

The DNA for the CDR3 is TGTGCCAGCGGATTCCCAGGGAGCACAGATACGCAGTATTTT. This encodes CASGFPGSTDTQYF. The V call is TRBV6-1, the J call TRBJ2-3; maybe TRBD1 (5 bases). The V end was cut by 8 bases, the J end by 0 bases, with 12 bases between. The V gene's germline CDR1 is MNHNS and CDR2 SASEGT. The CDR3 has 14 amino acids.